The next 21 T cell receptor beta chains were all read from a single sample in a study of T cell repertoires in cytomegalovirus infection. Their antigens remain unidentified. MiXCR, applied by TCRdb to the reads, yields one record per CDR3 protein. This table holds fewer than 650,000 distinct CDR3 sequences, approximately 40% found once. Sequencing was performed on cultured PBMCs, taken from culture after CMV antigen stimulation. All receptors derive from a human donor in good health (CMV status not recorded). Some clones in this sample may be carry-over from other donors' samples.

The chain couples TRBV7-9 to TRBJ1-1; TRBD1 is a possible D gene (5 bases). V was shortened by 8 bases and J by 1 base, with 17 bases between the two germline ends. CDR3 length: 15 residues. CDR1 is SEHNR, CDR2 FQNEAQ, per germline (reference sequence). The CDR3 loop is CASRKTRGPNTEAFF. Written as DNA, the CDR3 is TGTGCCAGCCGTAAAACCCGGGGACCGAACACTGAAGCTTTCTTT.

V usage is TRBV20-1 and J usage is TRBJ1-6, with D perhaps TRBD1 (5 bases). Trimming shortened V by 6 bases and J by 7 bases, and 13 bases separated the two germline ends. Germline CDR1 DFQATT, CDR2 SNEGSKA (reference sequence). The CDR3 is 13 residues long. The CDR3 DNA reads TGCAGTGCGATCCGGGACGCAAATTCACCCCTCCACTTT. It specifies CSAIRDANSPLHF.

The chain links TRBV10-3 to TRBJ2-1; tentatively, D is TRBD1 or TRBD2 (6 bases each). Germline values: CDR1 ENHRY, CDR2 SYGVKD. With 6 bases removed from V and 4 bases from J, the gap between germline ends came to 22 bases. The CDR3 extends over 17 amino acids. This chain's CDR3 is CAIREGFTGRLYNEQFF. CDR3 nucleotide sequence: TGTGCCATCAGGGAAGGATTCACAGGGAGGCTTTACAATGAGCAGTTCTTC.

This clonotype appeared once. The chain employs TRBV7-6 and TRBJ1-2; D is perhaps TRBD1 (6 bases). There are 15 residues in the CDR3. V shed 4 bases and J shed 4 bases, with 16 bases lying between them. Germline values: CDR1 SGHVS, CDR2 FNYEAQ. As DNA, the CDR3 is TGTGCCAGCAGCTCAAGAGGGGAGGGGGTCTATGGCTACACCTTC. This gives the protein CASSSRGEGVYGYTF.

This sequence joins TRBV7-6 and TRBJ2-7; D remains unclear. V was shortened by 2 bases and J by 3 bases, with 8 bases between the two germline ends. The CDR3 totals 13 residues. Germline CDR1 SGHVS, CDR2 FNYEAQ. In nucleotides, the CDR3 is TGTGCCAGCAGCTTATACAGAAACTACGAGCAGTACTTC. This encodes CASSLYRNYEQYF.

The chain couples TRBV20-1 to TRBJ1-2; D uncertain. The length of the CDR3 is 13 residues. CDR1 and CDR2 from the germline V gene are DFQATT and SNEGSKA (reference sequence). Trimming removed 0 bases from V and 8 bases from J, with 13 bases in between. This chain's CDR3 is CSARDLQDWGYTF. The CDR3 DNA sequence: TGCAGTGCTAGAGATCTTCAAGACTGGGGCTACACCTTC.

This clonotype showed up many times. The gene calls are TRBV12-3 or TRBV12-4 and TRBJ2-3; D is unresolved. V was trimmed by 4 bases and J by 4 bases, leaving 9 bases between them. The CDR3 is 13 amino acids. The CDR3 DNA follows: TGTGCCAGCAGTTCCTGGACGGCAGATACGCAGTATTTT. Protein sequence: CASSSWTADTQYF.

Details on this clonotype: A much larger clone lies a single base off, so this may be a read error. CDR3 loop: CASSVWREGQGEQFF. The CDR3 nucleotides are TGTGCCAGCAGCGTATGGCGGGAGGGCCAGGGTGAGCAGTTCTTC. The chain links TRBV7-6 to TRBJ2-1; the match to TRBD2 covers 9 bases. Trimming at V came to 5 bases and at J to 9 bases, leaving 11 bases not matched to a gene. The CDR3 runs to 15 residues. The germline V gene has CDR1 SGHVS and CDR2 FNYEAQ.

This clonotype was recorded at least ten times. The genes are TRBV7-2 and TRBJ2-2; 10 bases match TRBD1. V lost 5 bases, J lost 6 bases, and 6 bases stayed unmatched. The CDR3 sequence is 15 residues long. Germline-derived CDR1 and CDR2 are SGHTA and FQGNSA. The CDR3 protein is CASSPRQGAAGELFF. CDR3 bases: TGTGCCAGCAGCCCTCGACAGGGGGCGGCCGGGGAGCTGTTTTTT. Based on the CDR3 plus reference TRBV7-2 and TRBJ2-2, the full variable domain is GAGVSQSPSNKVTEKGKDVELRCDPISGHTALYWYRQSLGQGLEFLIYFQGNSAPDKSGLPSDRFSAERTGGSVSTLTIQRTQQEDSAVYLCASSPRQGAAGELFFGEGSRLTVL.

The V gene is TRBV19, the J gene TRBJ2-7; D might be TRBD2 (6 bases). This CDR3 is 14 amino acids long. Germline values: CDR1 LNHDA, CDR2 SQIVND (reference sequence). With 9 bases removed from V and 7 bases from J, the gap between germline ends came to 22 bases. This chain's CDR3 is CASSEVSGDLEQYF. The DNA for the CDR3 is TGTGCCAGCAGTGAGGTTTCGGGGGACTTAGAGCAGTACTTC.

The rearrangement uses TRBV6-8 and TRBJ2-7, with D unclear. The CDR3 is 14 amino acids. The germline CDR1 and CDR2 sequences are MNHGY and SAAAGT. The V gene lost 2 bases and the J gene lost 3 bases, with 11 bases spanning the gap. CDR3 DNA sequence: TGTGCCAGCAGTTACCAAGGACGGTACTACGAGCAGTACTTC. This sequence encodes CASSYQGRYYEQYF.

The V and J genes are TRBV20-1 and TRBJ1-4, with D tentatively TRBD1 (5 bases). This CDR3 comprises 14 residues. V lost 4 bases, J lost 7 bases, and 16 bases lay in between. CDR1 and CDR2 (germline): DFQATT, SNEGSKA (reference sequence). CDR3 DNA sequence: TGCAGTGCTACCCCGCTCCAGGGAGTTGAAAAACTGTTTTTT. Protein: CSATPLQGVEKLFF.

This clonotype has just a few counts. The V call is TRBV2, the J call TRBJ2-3, with 8 bases aligning to TRBD1. The CDR3 has 13 amino acids. Trimming at V came to 6 bases and at J to 6 bases, leaving 5 bases not matched to a gene. The V gene's germline CDR1 is SNHLY and CDR2 FYNNEI. CDR3: CASRGDRTDTQYF. The CDR3 region has the DNA TGTGCCAGCAGGGGGGACAGGACCGATACGCAGTATTTT. The variable domain in full, completed from reference TRBV2 and TRBJ2-3, reads EPEVTQTPSHQVTQMGQEVILRCVPISNHLYFYWYRQILGQKVEFLVSFYNNEISEKSEIFDDQFSVERPDGSNFTLKIRSTKLEDSAMYFCASRGDRTDTQYFGPGTRLTVL.

Many counts were recorded for this clonotype. This chain uses TRBV7-2 with TRBJ2-5; D possibly uses TRBD1 or TRBD2 (6 bases each). V dropped 8 bases and J dropped 5 bases, with 15 bases sitting between them. Germline CDR1 reads SGHTA; CDR2 reads FQGNSA. The CDR3 consists of 13 residues. CDR3 nucleotide sequence: TGTGCCAGCGAGAGGGGGGTTCAGGAGACCCAGTACTTC. Translated, it gives CASERGVQETQYF.

This clonotype was picked up a small number of times. This chain uses TRBV7-6 with TRBJ2-2; no reliable D call. Per the germline V gene, CDR1 is SGHVS and CDR2 is FNYEAQ. This CDR3 region has 12 residues. V shed 2 bases and J shed 7 bases, with 5 bases lying between them. The DNA for the CDR3 is TGTGCCAGCAGCTTACATGACGGGGAGCTGTTTTTT. Amino acids: CASSLHDGELFF.

The V call is TRBV5-1, the J call TRBJ2-2, with D hard to call. This CDR3 has 15 residues. V was clipped by 5 bases and J by 0 bases, with 11 bases between them. Germline CDR1 reads SGHRS; CDR2 reads YFSETQ. The CDR3: CASRFKGTNTGELFF. The CDR3 DNA reads as TGCGCCAGCAGGTTTAAAGGAACGAACACCGGGGAGCTGTTTTTT.

There are a few counts of this clonotype. The genes are TRBV6-6 and TRBJ2-1; D gene uncertain. This CDR3 has 14 amino acids. Germline V gene sequence: CDR1 MNHNY, CDR2 SVGAGI (reference sequence). Trimming shortened V by 2 bases and J by 8 bases, and 13 bases separated the two germline ends. The CDR3, as DNA: TGTGCCAGCAGTTACGGCGAAGCTAGGGATGAGCAGTTCTTC. Protein: CASSYGEARDEQFF.

The chain recombines TRBV11-2 with TRBJ2-5, with 15 bases matching TRBD2. The V segment lost 5 bases and the J segment 4 bases; nucleotides outside the gene matches: 11. The CDR3 has 18 amino acids. Germline values: CDR1 SGHAT, CDR2 FQNNGV. The CDR3 sequence: CASSPGGLAGGKGETQYF. CDR3 sequence (DNA): TGTGCCAGCAGCCCAGGGGGACTAGCGGGGGGAAAAGGAGAGACCCAGTACTTC.

This clonotype was detected a few times. This rearrangement joins TRBV27 to TRBJ2-1; 8 bases fit TRBD2. The germline V gene has CDR1 MNHEY and CDR2 SMNVEV (reference sequence). CDR3 length: 15 residues. V gave up 8 bases and J gave up 2 bases; unmatched junction bases: 8. DNA of the CDR3: TGTGCCAGCGCCCTAGCGGGTGGTCCCTACAATGAGCAGTTCTTC. This translates into CASALAGGPYNEQFF.

This clonotype was seen a handful of times. The J gene is TRBJ2-2, the V gene TRBV7-2, with 7 positions matching TRBD1. The germline V gene has CDR1 SGHTA and CDR2 FQGNSA. V was clipped by 4 bases and J by 9 bases; unmatched bases: 5. This CDR3 is 13 amino acids long. The CDR3 coding sequence is TGTGCCAGCAGCTGGGACAGCAGGCGGGAGCTGTTTTTT. It encodes CASSWDSRRELFF.

There are a few counts of this clonotype. The chain employs TRBV7-6 and TRBJ2-7; D not resolved. Germline V gene lookup returns CDR1 SGHVS and CDR2 FNYEAQ. There are 14 residues in the CDR3. The V end lost 0 bases, the J end lost 1 base, and 7 bases lay between the germline ends. The DNA for the CDR3 is TGTGCCAGCAGCTTAGCCTGGGGTTCCTACGAGCAGTACTTC. Translating gives CASSLAWGSYEQYF.